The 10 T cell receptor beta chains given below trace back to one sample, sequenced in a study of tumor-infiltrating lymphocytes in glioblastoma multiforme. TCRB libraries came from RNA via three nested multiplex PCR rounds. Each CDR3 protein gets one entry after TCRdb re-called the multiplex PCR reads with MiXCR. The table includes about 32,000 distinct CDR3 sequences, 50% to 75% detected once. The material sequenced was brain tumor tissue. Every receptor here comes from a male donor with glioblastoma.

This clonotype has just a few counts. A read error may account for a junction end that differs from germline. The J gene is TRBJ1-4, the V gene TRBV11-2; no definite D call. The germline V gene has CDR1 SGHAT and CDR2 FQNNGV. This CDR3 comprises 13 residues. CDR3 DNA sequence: TGTGTCAGCAGCGCCTCCCCAAGGGAAAAACTGTCTTTT. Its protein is CVSSASPREKLSF.

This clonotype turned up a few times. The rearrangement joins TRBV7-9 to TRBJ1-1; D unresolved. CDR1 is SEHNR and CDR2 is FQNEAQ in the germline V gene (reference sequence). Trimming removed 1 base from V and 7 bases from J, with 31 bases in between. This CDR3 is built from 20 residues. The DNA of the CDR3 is TGTGCCAGCAGCTTAGGCGGGTTTAGGGAGGGCCCATCGGGCGACATTGAAGCTTTCTTT. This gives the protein CASSLGGFREGPSGDIEAFF.

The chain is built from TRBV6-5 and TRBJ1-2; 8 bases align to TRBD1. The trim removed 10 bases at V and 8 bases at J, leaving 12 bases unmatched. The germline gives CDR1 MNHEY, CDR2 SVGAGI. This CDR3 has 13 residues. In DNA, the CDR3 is TGTGCCAATAGCAGGACAGGGCGTCAGGGCTACACCTTC. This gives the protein CANSRTGRQGYTF.

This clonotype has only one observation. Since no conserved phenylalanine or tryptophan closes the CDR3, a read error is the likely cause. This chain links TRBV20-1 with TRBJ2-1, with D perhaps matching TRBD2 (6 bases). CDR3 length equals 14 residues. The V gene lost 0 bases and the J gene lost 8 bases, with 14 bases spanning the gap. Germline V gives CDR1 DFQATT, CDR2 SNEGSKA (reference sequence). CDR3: CSAREEAGLYEQFV. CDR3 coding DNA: TGCAGTGCTAGAGAAGAGGCGGGGCTGTATGAGCAGTTCGTC.

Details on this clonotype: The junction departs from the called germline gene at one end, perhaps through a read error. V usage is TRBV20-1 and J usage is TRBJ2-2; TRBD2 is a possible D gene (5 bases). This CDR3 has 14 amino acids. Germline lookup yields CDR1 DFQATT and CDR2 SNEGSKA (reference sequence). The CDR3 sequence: CSAISGDTTVELFF. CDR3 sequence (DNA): TGCAGCGCTATATCCGGGGATACTACCGTGGAGCTGTTTTTT.

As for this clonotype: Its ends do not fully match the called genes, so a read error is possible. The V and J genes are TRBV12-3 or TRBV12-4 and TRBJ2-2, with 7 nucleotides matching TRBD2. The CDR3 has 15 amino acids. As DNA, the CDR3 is TGTGCCATCAGCCGTAGCGGGCAGAGGGTCGGGGAGCTGTCTTTT. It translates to CAISRSGQRVGELSF.

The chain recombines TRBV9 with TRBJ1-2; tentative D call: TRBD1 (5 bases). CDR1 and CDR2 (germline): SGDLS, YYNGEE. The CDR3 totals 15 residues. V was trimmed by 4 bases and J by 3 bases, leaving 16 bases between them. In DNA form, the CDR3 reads TGTGCCAGCAGCACCCGGACAATAAGGGACTATGGCTACACCTTC. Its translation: CASSTRTIRDYGYTF.

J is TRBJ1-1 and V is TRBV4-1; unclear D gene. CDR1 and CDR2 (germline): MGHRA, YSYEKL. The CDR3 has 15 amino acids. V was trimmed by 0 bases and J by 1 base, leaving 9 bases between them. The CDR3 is CASSQDPGTNTEAFF. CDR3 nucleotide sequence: TGCGCCAGCAGCCAAGATCCAGGAACGAACACTGAAGCTTTCTTT.

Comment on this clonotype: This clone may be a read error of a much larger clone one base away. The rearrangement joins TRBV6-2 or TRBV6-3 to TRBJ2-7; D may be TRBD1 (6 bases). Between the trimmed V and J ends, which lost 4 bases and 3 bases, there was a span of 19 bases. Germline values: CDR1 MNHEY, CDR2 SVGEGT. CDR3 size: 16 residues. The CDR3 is CASSFDRGQRGYEQYF. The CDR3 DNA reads TGTGCCAGCAGTTTCGACCGAGGACAGAGGGGCTACGAGCAGTACTTC.

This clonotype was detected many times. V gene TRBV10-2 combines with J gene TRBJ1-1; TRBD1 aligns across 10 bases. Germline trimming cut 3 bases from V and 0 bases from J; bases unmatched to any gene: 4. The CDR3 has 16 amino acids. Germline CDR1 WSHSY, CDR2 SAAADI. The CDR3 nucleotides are TGCGCCAGCAGTGAACGGGACAGGGGAGTGAACACTGAAGCTTTCTTT. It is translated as CASSERDRGVNTEAFF.